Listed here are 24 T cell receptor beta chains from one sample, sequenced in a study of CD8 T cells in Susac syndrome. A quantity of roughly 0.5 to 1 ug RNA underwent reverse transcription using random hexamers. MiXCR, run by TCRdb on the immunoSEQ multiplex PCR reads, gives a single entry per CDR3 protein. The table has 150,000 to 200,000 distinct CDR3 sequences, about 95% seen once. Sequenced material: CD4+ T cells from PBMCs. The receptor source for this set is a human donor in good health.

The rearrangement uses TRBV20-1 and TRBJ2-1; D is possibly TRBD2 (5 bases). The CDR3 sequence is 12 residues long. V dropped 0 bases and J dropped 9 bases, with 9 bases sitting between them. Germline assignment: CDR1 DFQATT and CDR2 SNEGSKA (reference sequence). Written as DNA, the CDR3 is TGCAGTGCTAGAGATCGAGAGGGTGAGCAGTTCTTC. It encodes CSARDREGEQFF.

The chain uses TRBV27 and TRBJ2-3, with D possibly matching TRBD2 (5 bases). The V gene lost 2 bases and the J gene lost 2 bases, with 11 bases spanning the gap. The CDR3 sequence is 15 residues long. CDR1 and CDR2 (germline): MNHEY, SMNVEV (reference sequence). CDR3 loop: CASSLLAENTDTQYF. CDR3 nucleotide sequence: TGTGCCAGCAGTTTACTAGCCGAAAACACAGATACGCAGTATTTT.

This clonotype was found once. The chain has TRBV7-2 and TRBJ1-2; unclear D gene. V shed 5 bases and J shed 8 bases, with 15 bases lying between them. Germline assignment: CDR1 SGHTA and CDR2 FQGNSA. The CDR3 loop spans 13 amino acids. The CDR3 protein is CASSPILGGGYTF. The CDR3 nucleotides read TGTGCCAGCAGCCCTATCCTGGGCGGGGGCTACACCTTC.

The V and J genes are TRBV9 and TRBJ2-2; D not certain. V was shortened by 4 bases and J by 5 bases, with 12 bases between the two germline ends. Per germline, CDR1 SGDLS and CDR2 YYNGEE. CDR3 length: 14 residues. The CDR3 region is CASSPYVGTGELFF. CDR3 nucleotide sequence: TGTGCCAGCAGCCCGTACGTTGGGACCGGGGAGCTGTTTTTT.

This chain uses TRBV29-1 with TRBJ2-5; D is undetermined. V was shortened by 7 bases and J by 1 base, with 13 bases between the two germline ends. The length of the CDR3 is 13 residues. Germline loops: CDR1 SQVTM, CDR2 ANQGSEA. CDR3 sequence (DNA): TGCAGCGGGCGTGGACGGTTCCAAGAGACCCAGTACTTC. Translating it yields CSGRGRFQETQYF. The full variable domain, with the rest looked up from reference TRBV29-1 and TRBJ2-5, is SAVISQKPSRDICQRGTSLTIQCQVDSQVTMMFWYRQQPGQSLTLIATANQGSEATYESGFVIDKFPISRPNLTFSTLTVSNMSPEDSSIYLCSGRGRFQETQYFGPGTRLLVL.

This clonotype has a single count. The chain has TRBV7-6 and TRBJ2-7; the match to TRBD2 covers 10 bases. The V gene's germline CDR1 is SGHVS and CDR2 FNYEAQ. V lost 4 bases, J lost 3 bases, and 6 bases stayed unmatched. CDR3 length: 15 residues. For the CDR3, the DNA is TGTGCCAGCAGCTCCGGAGTAGCGGGAGGCTACGAGCAGTACTTC. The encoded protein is CASSSGVAGGYEQYF.

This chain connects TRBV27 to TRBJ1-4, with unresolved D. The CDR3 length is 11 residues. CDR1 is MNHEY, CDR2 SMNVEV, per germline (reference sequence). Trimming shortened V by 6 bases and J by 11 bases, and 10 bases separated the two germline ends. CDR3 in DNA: TGTGCCAGCAGACACGACGGGAAACTGTTTTTT. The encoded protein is CASRHDGKLFF.

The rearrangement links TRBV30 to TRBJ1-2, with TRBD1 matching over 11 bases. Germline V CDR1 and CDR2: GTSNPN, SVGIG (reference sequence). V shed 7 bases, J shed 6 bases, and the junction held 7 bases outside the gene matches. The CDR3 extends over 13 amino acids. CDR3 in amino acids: CASVGTGGNGYTF. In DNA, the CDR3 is TGTGCCTCAGTCGGGACAGGGGGTAATGGCTACACCTTC.

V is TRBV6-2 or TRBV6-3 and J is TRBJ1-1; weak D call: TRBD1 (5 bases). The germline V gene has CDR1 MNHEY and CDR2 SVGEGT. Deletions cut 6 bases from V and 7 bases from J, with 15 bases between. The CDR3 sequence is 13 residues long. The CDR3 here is CASSREYRNEAFF. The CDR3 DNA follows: TGTGCCAGCAGCCGAGAATACAGGAATGAAGCTTTCTTT.

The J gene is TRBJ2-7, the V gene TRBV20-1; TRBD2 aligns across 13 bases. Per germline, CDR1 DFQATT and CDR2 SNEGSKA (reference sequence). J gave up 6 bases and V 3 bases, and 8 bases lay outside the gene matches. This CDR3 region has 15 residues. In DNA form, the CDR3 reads TGCAGTGCTAGTAAACTAGCGGGAGGGCCCCTCGAGCAGTACTTC. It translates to CSASKLAGGPLEQYF.

The DNA of the CDR3 is TGCAGTGCTAGTAGGATATTAAGCAATCAGCCCCAGCATTTT. This gives the protein CSASRILSNQPQHF. The genes are TRBV20-1 and TRBJ1-5; no firm D call. V gave up 3 bases and J gave up 1 base, with 10 bases separating them. The germline CDR1 and CDR2 sequences are DFQATT and SNEGSKA (reference sequence). The CDR3 runs 14 residues.

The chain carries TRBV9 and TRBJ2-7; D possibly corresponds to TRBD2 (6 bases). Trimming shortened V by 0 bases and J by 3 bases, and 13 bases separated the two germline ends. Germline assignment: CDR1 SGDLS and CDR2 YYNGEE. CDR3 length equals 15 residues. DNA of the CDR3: TGTGCCAGCAGCGTAGAATTGGGGGGATTCTACGAGCAGTACTTC. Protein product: CASSVELGGFYEQYF.

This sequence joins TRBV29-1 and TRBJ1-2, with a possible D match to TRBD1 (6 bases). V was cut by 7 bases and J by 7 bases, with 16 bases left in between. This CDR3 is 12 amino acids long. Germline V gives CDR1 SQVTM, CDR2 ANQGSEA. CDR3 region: CSASEGGPGYTF. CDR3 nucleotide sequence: TGCAGCGCTTCAGAGGGGGGGCCTGGCTACACCTTC.

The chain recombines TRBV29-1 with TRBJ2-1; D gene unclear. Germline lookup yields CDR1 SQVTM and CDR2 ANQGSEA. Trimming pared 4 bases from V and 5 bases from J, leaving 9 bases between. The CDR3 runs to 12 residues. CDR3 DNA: TGCAGCGTTGTAATCTTCGACAATGAGCAGTTCTTC. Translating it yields CSVVIFDNEQFF.

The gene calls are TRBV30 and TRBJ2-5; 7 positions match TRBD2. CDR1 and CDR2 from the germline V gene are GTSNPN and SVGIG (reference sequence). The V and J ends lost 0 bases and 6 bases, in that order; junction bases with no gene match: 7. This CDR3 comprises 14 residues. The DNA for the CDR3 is TGTGCCTGGAGTGTAATAGGGAGGGCCAAGACCCAGTACTTC. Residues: CAWSVIGRAKTQYF.

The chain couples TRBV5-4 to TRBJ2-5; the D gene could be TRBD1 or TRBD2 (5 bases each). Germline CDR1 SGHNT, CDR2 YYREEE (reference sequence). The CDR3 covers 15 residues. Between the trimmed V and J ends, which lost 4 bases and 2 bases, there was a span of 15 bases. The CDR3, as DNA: TGTGCCAGCAGCGTGATGCAGGGAGAACAAGAGACCCAGTACTTC. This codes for CASSVMQGEQETQYF.

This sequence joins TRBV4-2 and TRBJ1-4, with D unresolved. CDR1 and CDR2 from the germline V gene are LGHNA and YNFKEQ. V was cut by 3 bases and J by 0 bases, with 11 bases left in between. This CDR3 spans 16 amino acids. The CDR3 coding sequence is TGTGCCAGCAGCCATCCGTTCTCCCCAACTAATGAAAAACTGTTTTTT. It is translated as CASSHPFSPTNEKLFF.

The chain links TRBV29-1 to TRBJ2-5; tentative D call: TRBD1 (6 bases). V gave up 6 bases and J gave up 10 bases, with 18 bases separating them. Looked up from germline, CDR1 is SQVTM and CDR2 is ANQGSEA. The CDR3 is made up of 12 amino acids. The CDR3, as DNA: TGCAGCGTGACAGGTCCAGTCAGTATCCAGTACTTC. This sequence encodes CSVTGPVSIQYF.

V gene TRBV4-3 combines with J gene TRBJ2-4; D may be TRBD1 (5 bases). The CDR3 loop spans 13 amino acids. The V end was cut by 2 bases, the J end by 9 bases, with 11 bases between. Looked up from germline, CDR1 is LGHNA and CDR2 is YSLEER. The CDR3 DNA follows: TGCGCCAGCAGCCAACAGCAGGGCGGCATTCAGTACTTC. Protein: CASSQQQGGIQYF.

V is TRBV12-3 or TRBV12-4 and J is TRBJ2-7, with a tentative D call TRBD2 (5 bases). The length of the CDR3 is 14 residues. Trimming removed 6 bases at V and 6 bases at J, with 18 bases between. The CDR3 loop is CASRTTEVGGEQYF. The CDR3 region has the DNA TGTGCCAGCAGAACCACAGAGGTTGGAGGCGAGCAGTACTTC.

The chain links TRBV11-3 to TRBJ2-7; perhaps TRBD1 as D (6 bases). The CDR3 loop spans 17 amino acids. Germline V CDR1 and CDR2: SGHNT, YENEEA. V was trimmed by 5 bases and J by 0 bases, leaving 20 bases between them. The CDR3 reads CASSISDSLPFSYEQYF. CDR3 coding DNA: TGTGCCAGCAGCATATCGGACAGCTTACCGTTCTCCTACGAGCAGTACTTC.

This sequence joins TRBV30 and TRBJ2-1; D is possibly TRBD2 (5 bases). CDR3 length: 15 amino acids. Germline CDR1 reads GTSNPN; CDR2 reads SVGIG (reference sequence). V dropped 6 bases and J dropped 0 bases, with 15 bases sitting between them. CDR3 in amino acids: CACAILGSSYNEQFF. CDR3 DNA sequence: TGTGCCTGCGCGATACTGGGGAGCTCCTACAATGAGCAGTTCTTC. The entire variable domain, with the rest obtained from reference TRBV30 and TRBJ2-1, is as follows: SQTIHQWPATLVQPVGSPLSLECTVEGTSNPNLYWYRQAAGRGLQLLFYSVGIGQISSEVPQNLSASRPQDRQFILSSKKLLLSDSGFYLCACAILGSSYNEQFFGPGTRLTVL.

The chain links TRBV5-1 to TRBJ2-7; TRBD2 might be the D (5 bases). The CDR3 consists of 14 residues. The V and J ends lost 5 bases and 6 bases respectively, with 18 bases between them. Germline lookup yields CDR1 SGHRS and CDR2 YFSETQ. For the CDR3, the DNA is TGCGCCAGCAGTAAAACTAGTGGATCTATCGAGCAGTACTTC. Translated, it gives CASSKTSGSIEQYF.

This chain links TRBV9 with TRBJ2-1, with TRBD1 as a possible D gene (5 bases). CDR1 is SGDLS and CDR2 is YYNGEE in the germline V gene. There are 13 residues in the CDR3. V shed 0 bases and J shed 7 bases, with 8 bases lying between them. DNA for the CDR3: TGTGCCAGCAGCGTAGCAGGGCTTAATGAGCAGTTCTTC. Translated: CASSVAGLNEQFF. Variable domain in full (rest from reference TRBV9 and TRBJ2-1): DSGVTQTPKHLITATGQRVTLRCSPRSGDLSVYWYQQSLDQGLQFLIQYYNGEERAKGNILERFSAQQFPDLHSELNLSSLELGDSALYFCASSVAGLNEQFFGPGTRLTVL.